This entry is about one T cell receptor beta chain. Its antigen is unidentified. UMI-labeled TRB cDNA libraries were prepared by 5' RACE. TCRdb re-called the 5' RACE reads; every CDR3 protein appears as one record, without DNA. In total, the table holds about 85,000 distinct CDR3 sequences. These data come from a study of CXCR3-negative and CXCR3-positive naive CD8 T cells. Naive CD8+ T cells showed a CD45RO-CCR7+CD27+CD95- phenotype. General study results and limits: Greater hydrophobicity was found in TRB CDR3s of CXCR3-positive naive cells than of CXCR3-negative naive cells.

Germline V gene lookup returns CDR1 SQVTM and CDR2 ANQGSEA. The CDR3 covers 12 residues. The sample was naive CXCR3+ CD8+ T cells from blood. Subset indicated: CD45RO-CCR7+CD27+CD95- naive CD8+ T cells expressing CXCR3 (TNR3+). The rearrangement links TRBV29-1 to TRBJ1-1. The receptor comes from a human donor in good health. Some clones in this sample may be carry-over from other donors' samples. The CDR3 sequence: CSVMGPFPEAFF.